This TCR beta chain was recovered during a study of T-cell reconstitution after alpha-beta-depleted transplantation in children. As concerns this clonotype: What it recognizes is unknown.

Preparing the TCRbeta library involved the use of unique molecular identifiers. A single record per CDR3 protein comes from TCRdb applying MiXCR to the PCR reads. The repertoire holds about 540,000 distinct CDR3 sequences, with roughly 30% as singletons. V was pared by 0 bases and J by 2 bases, with 10 bases between. This CDR3 has 15 residues. In germline, CDR1 is SGHRS, CDR2 YFSETQ. Whole-study findings and limits: Day-60 TCRbeta diversity that was high in some patients was derived from surviving recipient T cells and thymic progenitors. The main origin of T-cell counts and diversity one year after transplant was newly produced T cells. Where alpha-beta T cells came from about two months after transplant was reportedly several hundred expanded graft clones.

This clonotype was sampled from a boy in the first two years of life with Wiskott-Aldrich syndrome, due to receive a stem cell transplant. Source: PBMCs, taken before TCRalphabeta/CD19-depleted stem cell transplant. The gene calls are TRBV5-1 and TRBJ2-3, with D tentatively TRBD1 (6 bases). DNA of the CDR3: TGCGCCAGCAGCTTGGAACAGGGTTACACAGATACGCAGTATTTT. Its translation is CASSLEQGYTDTQYF.